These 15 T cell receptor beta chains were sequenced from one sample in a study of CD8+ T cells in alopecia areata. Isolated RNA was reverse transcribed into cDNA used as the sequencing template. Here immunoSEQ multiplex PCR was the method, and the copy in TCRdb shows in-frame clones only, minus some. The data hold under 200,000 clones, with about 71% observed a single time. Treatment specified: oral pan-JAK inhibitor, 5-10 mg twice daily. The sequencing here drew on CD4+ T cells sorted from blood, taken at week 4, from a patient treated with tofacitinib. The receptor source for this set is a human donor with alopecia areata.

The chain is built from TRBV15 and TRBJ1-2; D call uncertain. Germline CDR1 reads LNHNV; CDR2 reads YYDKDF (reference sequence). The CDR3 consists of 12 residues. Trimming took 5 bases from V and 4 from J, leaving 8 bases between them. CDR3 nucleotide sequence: TGTGCCACCAGCGCGGAAGGCTATGGCTACACCTTC. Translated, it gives CATSAEGYGYTF.

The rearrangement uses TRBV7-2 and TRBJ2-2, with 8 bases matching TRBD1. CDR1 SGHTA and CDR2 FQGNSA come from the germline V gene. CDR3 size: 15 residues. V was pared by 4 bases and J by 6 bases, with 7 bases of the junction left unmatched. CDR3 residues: CASSYRQGYAGELFF. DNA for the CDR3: TGTGCCAGCAGCTACCGACAGGGGTATGCCGGGGAGCTGTTTTTT.

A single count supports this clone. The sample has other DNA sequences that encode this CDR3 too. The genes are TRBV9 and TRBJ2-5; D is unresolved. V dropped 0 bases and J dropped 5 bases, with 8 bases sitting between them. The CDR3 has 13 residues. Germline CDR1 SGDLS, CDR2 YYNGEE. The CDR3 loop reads CASSVGGRETQYF. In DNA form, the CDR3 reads TGTGCCAGCAGCGTAGGGGGTCGGGAGACCCAGTACTTC. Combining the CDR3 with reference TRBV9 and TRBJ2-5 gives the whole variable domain DSGVTQTPKHLITATGQRVTLRCSPRSGDLSVYWYQQSLDQGLQFLIQYYNGEERAKGNILERFSAQQFPDLHSELNLSSLELGDSALYFCASSVGGRETQYFGPGTRLLVL.

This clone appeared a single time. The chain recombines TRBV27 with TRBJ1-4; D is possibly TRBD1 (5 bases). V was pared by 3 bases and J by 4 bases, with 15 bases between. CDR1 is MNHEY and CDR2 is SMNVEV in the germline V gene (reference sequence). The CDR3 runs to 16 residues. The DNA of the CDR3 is TGTGCCAGCAGTTTTATTTGGACAAGCAATAATGAAAAACTGTTTTTT. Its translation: CASSFIWTSNNEKLFF.

The chain's CDR3 is CSARSGEAFF. DNA for the CDR3: TGCAGTGCTAGATCAGGGGAAGCTTTCTTT. The chain has TRBV20-1 and TRBJ1-1; a weak D match, TRBD1 (5 bases). V shed 2 bases and J shed 8 bases, with 6 bases lying between them. Germline V lookup: CDR1 DFQATT, CDR2 SNEGSKA (reference sequence). This CDR3 spans 10 amino acids.

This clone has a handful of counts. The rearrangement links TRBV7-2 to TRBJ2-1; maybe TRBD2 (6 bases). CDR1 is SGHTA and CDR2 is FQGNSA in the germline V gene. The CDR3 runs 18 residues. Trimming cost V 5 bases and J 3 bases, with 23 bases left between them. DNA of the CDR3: TGTGCCAGCAGCAACTCCCTCCGGGGGATAACCCACTACAATGAGCAGTTCTTC. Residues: CASSNSLRGITHYNEQFF.

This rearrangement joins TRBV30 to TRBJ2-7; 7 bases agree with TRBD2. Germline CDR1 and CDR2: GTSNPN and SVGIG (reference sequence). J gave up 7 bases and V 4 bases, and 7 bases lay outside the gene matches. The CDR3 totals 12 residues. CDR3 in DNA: TGTGCCTGGAATAGCGGGCTACGGGAGCAGTACTTC. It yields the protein CAWNSGLREQYF.

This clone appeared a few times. The CDR3 here is CASSISDRFNSPLHF. The CDR3 nucleotides are TGTGCCAGCAGCATCTCGGACAGGTTTAATTCACCCCTCCACTTT. V is TRBV7-9 and J is TRBJ1-6; 7 positions match TRBD1. The V and J ends lost 5 bases and 6 bases, in that order; junction bases with no gene match: 7. Germline lookup yields CDR1 SEHNR and CDR2 FQNEAQ (reference sequence). The CDR3 has 15 residues.

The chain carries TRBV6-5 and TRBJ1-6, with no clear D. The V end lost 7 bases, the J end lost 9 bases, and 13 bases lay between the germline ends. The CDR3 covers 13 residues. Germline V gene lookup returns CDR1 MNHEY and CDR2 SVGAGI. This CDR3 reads CASNTISGSPLHF. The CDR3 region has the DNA TGTGCCAGCAATACGATTAGCGGTTCACCCCTCCACTTT.

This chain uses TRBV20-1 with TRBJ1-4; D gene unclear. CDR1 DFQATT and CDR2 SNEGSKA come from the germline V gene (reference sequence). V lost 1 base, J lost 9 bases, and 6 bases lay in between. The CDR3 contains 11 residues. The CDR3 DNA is TGCAGTGCTAGAGCGGGCCAAAAACTGTTTTTT. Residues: CSARAGQKLFF.

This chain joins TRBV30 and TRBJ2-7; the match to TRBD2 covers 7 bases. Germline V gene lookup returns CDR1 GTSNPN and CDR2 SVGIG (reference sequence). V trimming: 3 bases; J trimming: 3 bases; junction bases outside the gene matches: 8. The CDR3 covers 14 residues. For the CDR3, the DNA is TGTGCCTGGAGCTGGGGCGGGGGTAACTACGAGCAGTACTTC. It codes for CAWSWGGGNYEQYF.

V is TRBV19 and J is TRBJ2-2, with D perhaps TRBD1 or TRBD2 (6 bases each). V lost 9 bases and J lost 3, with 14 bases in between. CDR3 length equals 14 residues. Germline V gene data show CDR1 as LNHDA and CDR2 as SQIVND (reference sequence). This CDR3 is CASKGGTDTGELFF. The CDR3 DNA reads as TGTGCCAGCAAGGGGGGAACAGACACCGGGGAGCTGTTTTTT.

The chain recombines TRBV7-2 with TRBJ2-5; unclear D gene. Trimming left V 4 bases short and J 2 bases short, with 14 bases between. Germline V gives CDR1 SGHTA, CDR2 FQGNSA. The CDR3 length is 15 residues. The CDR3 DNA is TGTGCCAGCAGCTCGGTTGGAAGGAAACAAGAGACCCAGTACTTC. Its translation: CASSSVGRKQETQYF.

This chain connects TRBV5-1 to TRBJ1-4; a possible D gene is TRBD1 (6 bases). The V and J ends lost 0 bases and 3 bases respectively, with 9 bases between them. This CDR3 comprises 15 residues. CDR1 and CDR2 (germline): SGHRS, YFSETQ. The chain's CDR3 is CASSLGPGANEKLFF. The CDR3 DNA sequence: TGCGCCAGCAGCTTGGGACCAGGGGCTAATGAAAAACTGTTTTTT. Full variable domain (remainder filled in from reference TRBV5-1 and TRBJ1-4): KAGVTQTPRYLIKTRGQQVTLSCSPISGHRSVSWYQQTPGQGLQFLFEYFSETQRNKGNFPGRFSGRQFSNSRSEMNVSTLELGDSALYLCASSLGPGANEKLFFGSGTQLSVL.

CDR3 DNA sequence: TGTGCCAGCAGCTTGGGTTTACAAACCACTGAAGCTTTCTTT. As protein: CASSLGLQTTEAFF. The chain is built from TRBV5-6 and TRBJ1-1; D ambiguous. This CDR3 has 14 amino acids. Deletions cut 0 bases from V and 4 bases from J, with 10 bases between. Germline-derived CDR1 and CDR2 are SGHDT and YYEEEE.